The clone carrying this T cell receptor beta chain has only a few counts. The antigen is unknown. This entry belongs to a study of cytomegalovirus exposure and HLA in healthy donors. Study results and limitations: Some highly shared sequence variants likely arose as a pipeline artifact.

This CDR3 has 15 amino acids. Germline V gene sequence: CDR1 SGHRS, CDR2 YFSETQ. J gave up 6 bases and V 5 bases, and 10 bases lay outside the gene matches. The PCR used 60 Vbeta and 13 Jbeta primers. TCRdb's copy holds only in-frame clones and misses some; the assay was immunoSEQ multiplex PCR. The sample consists of about 110,000 clones, 77% of them appearing once. Sequencing was done on a sample of PBMCs. The chain is built from TRBV5-1 and TRBJ2-7; TRBD1 matches at 11 bases. The TCR originated in a woman between 40 and 50 years old in good health and CMV-seropositive. This chain's CDR3 is CASSAGTGGQREQYF. The DNA of the CDR3 is TGCGCCAGCAGTGCGGGGACAGGGGGGCAACGCGAGCAGTACTTC. The full variable domain, with the rest looked up from reference TRBV5-1 and TRBJ2-7, is KAGVTQTPRYLIKTRGQQVTLSCSPISGHRSVSWYQQTPGQGLQFLFEYFSETQRNKGNFPGRFSGRQFSNSRSEMNVSTLELGDSALYLCASSAGTGGQREQYFGPGTRLTVT.